Reported below is one T cell receptor beta chain. These data are taken from a study of siplizumab effects on memory and regulatory T cells. Only in-frame clones appear in the TCRdb table, and some are missing; sequencing was by immunoSEQ multiplex PCR. The sample yields 100,000 to 120,000 clones, 92% seen once. Germline V gene lookup returns CDR1 MNHEY and CDR2 SVGAGI. The CDR3 runs to 14 residues. Trimming took 8 bases from V and 4 from J, leaving 15 bases between them. The receptor was isolated from a human donor in good health. V and J are TRBV6-5 and TRBJ1-5; D remains unclear. Sequencing was performed on CD4+ T cells sorted from blood. Here the CDR3 reads CASGPGGPNQPQHF. In DNA, the CDR3 is TGTGCCAGCGGGCCGGGAGGACCAAATCAGCCCCAGCATTTT.